This TCR beta chain emerged from a study of blood T cell repertoires in COVID-19. Germline V lookup: CDR1 SGDLS, CDR2 YYNGEE. The ends lost 3 bases at V and 13 bases at J; junction bases unmatched: 4. The CDR3 is made up of 13 amino acids. Clones were sequenced by immunoSEQ multiplex PCR, and TCRdb holds only the in-frame ones, with some missing. The sample consists of 60,000 to 80,000 clones, more than 80% of them appearing once. Source material: PBMCs or T cells enriched from blood (not recorded which). V is TRBV9 and J is TRBJ2-1; TRBD2 matches 13 bases. This clonotype was obtained from a woman aged 40 to 49 with acute COVID-19. As DNA, the CDR3 is TGTGCCAGCAGCGCCGGGACTAGCGGGGCCCAGTTCTTC. It specifies CASSAGTSGAQFF.